This T cell receptor (beta chain) appears in the sequencing data of a study of T-cell reconstitution after alpha-beta-depleted transplantation in children (dated by TCRdb to the mid-2010s). Background on the whole study: The study quantitatively tracked T-cell immune reconstitution after TCRalphabeta/CD19-depleted allogeneic hematopoietic cell transplantation in children using TCR repertoire profiling.

V loses 1 base at its end and J loses 1 base; junction bases beyond the gene matches: 4. The CDR3 sequence holds 17 residues, the cysteine and phenylalanine included. The retained sequence is limited to the CDR3, 51 bases, with the frame set at the first base. For CDR1 and CDR2, the germline V gene lists MNHEY and SVGAGI. This clonotype was recorded many times. No antigen is known for it. No much larger clonotype is one base removed from it; base qualities were not supplied. Study-wide findings and limitations: The apparently early recovery of alphabetaT-cell counts about two months after transplant reportedly depended on only several hundred rapidly expanded clones that came from non-depleted graft cells. Over subsequent months, a decline in hyperexpanded clone frequencies was noted, and after one year, T-cell counts and TCRbeta diversity were mostly ascribed to newly produced T cells. In some patients, the high TCRbeta diversity seen at day 60 was put down to recipient T cells and intrathymic progenitors that had survived conditioning.

Sample treatment or condition, as interpreted from the label and publication: allogeneic hematopoietic cell transplantation with graft depleted of TCRalphabeta T cells and CD19 B cells. TCRalphabeta/CD19-depleted allogeneic hematopoietic cell grafts were given to the transplant recipients, all of whom were children. Library preparation was by PCR. This sample was sequenced with an Illumina HiSeq 2500. To normalize quantification of the TCRbeta repertoire, the TCR libraries were built with molecular barcoding that relied on unique molecular identifiers. Using fastp trimming at Q25 and MiXCR clonotype assembly, TCRdb reanalyzed the public sequencing data and kept in-frame beta chains. Identical CDR3 proteins give one entry, which carries the most common genes and DNA. The sample records about 170,000 distinct CDR3 sequences, 11% of which are singletons. In total, the top ten clones hold 13% of the sample.

The TCR sequence derives from a boy between 2 and 15 years old with acute myeloid leukemia, due to receive a stem cell transplant. Rearrangement joined TRBV6-5 to TRBJ2-2; 9 bases in the middle match TRBD2. The sequences come from PBMCs, collected before TCRalphabeta/CD19-depleted stem cell transplant. The DNA sequence follows: TGTGCCAGCAGTTACTGGCGGGAGGGAGAGAACACCGGGGAGCTGTTTTTT. Its protein reads: CASSYWREGENTGELFF.